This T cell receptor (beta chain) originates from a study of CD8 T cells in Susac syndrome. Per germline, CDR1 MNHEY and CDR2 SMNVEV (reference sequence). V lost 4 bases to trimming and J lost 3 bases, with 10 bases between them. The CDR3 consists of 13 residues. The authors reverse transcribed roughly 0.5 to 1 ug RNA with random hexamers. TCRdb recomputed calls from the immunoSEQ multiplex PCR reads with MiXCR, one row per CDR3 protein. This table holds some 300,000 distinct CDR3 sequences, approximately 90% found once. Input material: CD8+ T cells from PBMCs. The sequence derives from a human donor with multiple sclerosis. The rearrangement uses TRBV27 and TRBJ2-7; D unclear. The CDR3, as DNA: TGTGCCAGCAGTTGGACGGTAAACTACGAGCAGTACTTC. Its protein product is CASSWTVNYEQYF.